The 13 T cell receptor beta chains below all came from one sample that was sequenced in a study of blood T cells in healthy people across ages. Next came a second PCR, run for 7 to 11 cycles, which used a sample-barcoded 5' primer along with a J-beta primer mix. One entry per CDR3 protein, called by TCRdb with MiXCR from the 5' RACE reads. The sample lists some 1.4 million distinct CDR3 sequences; 42% were seen once. Sequencing was carried out using blood. Every receptor here comes from a woman younger than 30 in good health.

This chain connects TRBV7-9 to TRBJ2-3; 8 nucleotides align to TRBD2. The trim removed 8 bases at V and 2 bases at J, leaving 9 bases unmatched. This CDR3 is built from 15 residues. Germline assignment: CDR1 SEHNR and CDR2 FQNEAQ (reference sequence). DNA of the CDR3: TGTGCCAGCTTTCGGGGGGGGCCGTACACAGATACGCAGTATTTT. This translates into CASFRGGPYTDTQYF. Filled out from reference TRBV7-9 and TRBJ2-3, the complete variable domain reads DTGVSQNPRHKITKRGQNVTFRCDPISEHNRLYWYRQTLGQGPEFLTYFQNEAQLEKSRLLSDRFSAERPKGSFSTLEIQRTEQGDSAMYLCASFRGGPYTDTQYFGPGTRLTVL.

The rearrangement links TRBV7-8 to TRBJ2-1; 12 nucleotides match TRBD2. The junction had 6 bases not matched to a gene; V was cut back by 8 bases and J by 7 bases. In germline, CDR1 is SGHVS, CDR2 FQNEAQ. This CDR3 spans 14 amino acids. CDR3 nucleotides: TGTGCCAGCGCTAGCGGGAGGGCCGTTAATGAGCAGTTCTTC. As protein: CASASGRAVNEQFF.

The chain employs TRBV18 and TRBJ1-6; maybe TRBD1 (6 bases). V gave up 3 bases and J gave up 7 bases, with 16 bases separating them. The CDR3 runs to 16 residues. The germline gives CDR1 KGHSH, CDR2 LQKENI. In nucleotides, the CDR3 is TGTGCCAGCTCACCGCGGACAGCGGGAGACAATTCACCCCTCCACTTT. Its translation is CASSPRTAGDNSPLHF.

The genes are TRBV12-3 or TRBV12-4 and TRBJ2-1, with D perhaps matching TRBD2 (7 bases). CDR3 size: 12 residues. The V end was cut by 1 base, the J end by 12 bases, with 10 bases between. CDR3 loop: CASSLGGGRQFF. Written as DNA, the CDR3 is TGTGCCAGCAGTTTAGGCGGGGGCCGGCAGTTCTTC.

In this sample, this clonotype turned up a few times. The V gene is TRBV27, the J gene TRBJ2-7; 9 nucleotides align to TRBD1. The V and J ends lost 3 bases and 2 bases, in that order; junction bases with no gene match: 2. Germline loops: CDR1 MNHEY, CDR2 SMNVEV (reference sequence). The CDR3 length is 14 residues. The DNA of the CDR3 is TGTGCCAGCAGTTTCTACAGGGGGCCCTACGAGCAGTACTTC. As protein: CASSFYRGPYEQYF.

This clonotype occurred a few times. CDR3 nucleotide sequence: TGCAGTGCTAGAGGTACAGGGGTTAACAATGAGCAGTTCTTC. This gives the protein CSARGTGVNNEQFF. The rearrangement joins TRBV20-1 to TRBJ2-1; 7 nucleotides match TRBD1. Germline CDR1 reads DFQATT; CDR2 reads SNEGSKA (reference sequence). This CDR3 region has 14 residues. The junction had 5 bases not matched to a gene; V was cut back by 1 base and J by 5 bases.

The chain uses TRBV7-9 and TRBJ2-3; D is perhaps TRBD2 (6 bases). Germline V gene data show CDR1 as SEHNR and CDR2 as FQNEAQ (reference sequence). This CDR3 is 18 amino acids long. V lost 2 bases, J lost 1 base, and 19 bases lay in between. The CDR3 spells CASSLRPPGTGRTDTQYF. CDR3 sequence (DNA): TGTGCCAGCAGCTTAAGGCCCCCCGGGACTGGGCGCACAGATACGCAGTATTTT.

This clonotype has more than one count but fewer than ten. The chain recombines TRBV4-1 with TRBJ2-3; possibly TRBD1 for D (5 bases). Germline CDR1 and CDR2: MGHRA and YSYEKL. The CDR3 covers 16 residues. Deletions cut 1 base from V and 1 base from J, with 12 bases between. Written as DNA, the CDR3 is TGCGCCAGCAGCCAAGTAGGGGATGTCGGCACAGATACGCAGTATTTT. As protein: CASSQVGDVGTDTQYF.

This sequence joins TRBV6-1 and TRBJ2-3; possibly TRBD2 for D (8 bases). There are 15 residues in the CDR3. The V and J ends lost 10 bases and 3 bases respectively, with 20 bases between them. Germline CDR1 MNHNS, CDR2 SASEGT. The CDR3 DNA reads TGTGCCACGAAAACAGGGGCTAGCGGGACAGATACGCAGTATTTT. Translated: CATKTGASGTDTQYF.

This clonotype was seen at least ten times. This chain joins TRBV7-9 and TRBJ2-3; unclear D gene. This CDR3 region has 18 residues. Trimming took off 3 bases at V and 2 bases at J, with 21 bases between the two ends. Germline assignment: CDR1 SEHNR and CDR2 FQNEAQ (reference sequence). Here the CDR3 reads CASSFRASYPGFTDTQYF. CDR3 sequence (DNA): TGTGCCAGCAGCTTCCGGGCCTCTTATCCCGGTTTCACAGATACGCAGTATTTT. Based on the CDR3 plus reference TRBV7-9 and TRBJ2-3, the full variable domain is DTGVSQNPRHKITKRGQNVTFRCDPISEHNRLYWYRQTLGQGPEFLTYFQNEAQLEKSRLLSDRFSAERPKGSFSTLEIQRTEQGDSAMYLCASSFRASYPGFTDTQYFGPGTRLTVL.

The chain carries TRBV6-5 and TRBJ1-6; D ambiguous. Germline loops: CDR1 MNHEY, CDR2 SVGAGI. The germline V and J ends were trimmed by 0 bases and 0 bases, with 18 bases remaining between them. This CDR3 contains 20 residues. This chain's CDR3 is CASSYSGIVSPSSYNSPLHF. CDR3 in DNA: TGTGCCAGCAGTTACTCGGGGATTGTATCCCCAAGCTCCTATAATTCACCCCTCCACTTT.

This clonotype has more than one count but fewer than ten. V and J are TRBV10-3 and TRBJ1-5, with D hard to call. Per germline, CDR1 ENHRY and CDR2 SYGVKD. CDR3 size: 13 residues. The V end lost 5 bases, the J end lost 5 bases, and 10 bases lay between the germline ends. The CDR3 region is CAISPDGDQPQHF. The CDR3 DNA reads TGTGCCATCAGTCCCGACGGGGATCAGCCCCAGCATTTT.

This clonotype was counted a few times. The chain carries TRBV6-1 and TRBJ2-7, with 7 bases identical to TRBD1. V trimming: 7 bases; J trimming: 2 bases; junction bases outside the gene matches: 11. The CDR3 length is 15 residues. Looked up from germline, CDR1 is MNHNS and CDR2 is SASEGT. CDR3 DNA: TGTGCCAGCACTGGGGACAGAATAGAAACCTACGAGCAGTACTTC. This codes for CASTGDRIETYEQYF.